This TCR beta chain was profiled in a study of cytomegalovirus exposure and HLA in healthy donors. Study-level points and caveats: Reported performance of the classifier showed diagnosis of cytomegalovirus status with high specificity and sensitivity. Listed as cytomegalovirus-associated were 150 to 200 TCR beta chains.

Sequencing used immunoSEQ multiplex PCR; TCRdb keeps in-frame clones, though not all of them. This table holds around 300,000 clones, nearly 90% found once. Germline V CDR1 and CDR2: MNHEY, SMNVEV (reference sequence). Trimming removed 5 bases from V and 2 bases from J, with 15 bases in between. This CDR3 spans 15 amino acids. On this clone itself: The target antigen is unknown.

The chain uses TRBV27 and TRBJ1-2; D unclear. This clonotype originated in a man aged 30-40 years in good health and CMV-seronegative. The sequenced sample consisted of PBMCs. CDR3 sequence (DNA): TGTGCCAGCAGTCCCACGAGACAACCCAACTATGGCTACACCTTC. It is translated as CASSPTRQPNYGYTF.